The next 22 T cell receptor beta chains were all read from a single sample in a study of T cell responses to AZD1222 COVID-19 vaccine. TCRdb's copy holds only in-frame clones and misses some; the assay was immunoSEQ multiplex PCR. This repertoire shows some 190,000 clones, approximately 86% found once; its top ten account for approximately 7.7%. This specimen was peripheral blood, taken on day 0 of AZD1222 vaccination. The receptors shown here come from an adult in good health.

The chain carries TRBV3-1 (or the pseudogene TRBV3-2) and TRBJ1-1; D gene ambiguous. Germline loops: CDR1 LGHDT, CDR2 YNNKEL (reference sequence). Trimming took off 2 bases at V and 4 bases at J, with 14 bases between the two ends. CDR3 length: 15 residues. Written as DNA, the CDR3 is TGTGCCAGCAGCCAACTGCGGGAAAGGAGCACTGAAGCTTTCTTT. Translation gives CASSQLRERSTEAFF.

In this sample, this clone turned up once. This chain connects TRBV27 to TRBJ1-2; D call uncertain. Germline CDR1 and CDR2: MNHEY and SMNVEV (reference sequence). Trimming took 5 bases from V and 1 from J, leaving 8 bases between them. CDR3 length equals 13 residues. The CDR3 spells CASSPKINYGYTF. In DNA form, the CDR3 reads TGTGCCAGCAGTCCAAAGATTAACTATGGCTACACCTTC.

The gene calls are TRBV27 and TRBJ1-1, with D possibly matching TRBD1 (5 bases). The CDR3 loop spans 16 amino acids. Germline values: CDR1 MNHEY, CDR2 SMNVEV (reference sequence). V lost 6 bases, J lost 0 bases, and 17 bases lay in between. DNA of the CDR3: TGTGCCAGCAGCGCCCTTCGGGACGGAATGAACACTGAAGCTTTCTTT. Residues: CASSALRDGMNTEAFF.

V and J are TRBV6-5 and TRBJ2-1, with D perhaps matching TRBD1 (5 bases). Germline-derived CDR1 and CDR2 are MNHEY and SVGAGI. CDR3 length: 12 residues. Trimming shortened V by 4 bases and J by 14 bases, and 15 bases separated the two germline ends. The CDR3 is CASSLTPGQEFF. For the CDR3, the DNA is TGTGCCAGCAGTTTGACCCCCGGACAAGAGTTCTTC.

The genes are TRBV11-2 and TRBJ2-1; 12 positions match TRBD1. Germline loops: CDR1 SGHAT, CDR2 FQNNGV. This CDR3 spans 15 amino acids. V trimming: 3 bases; J trimming: 4 bases; junction bases outside the gene matches: 1. The CDR3 nucleotides are TGTGCCAGCAGCTTGGGACAGGGGGCTTACAATGAGCAGTTCTTC. It translates to CASSLGQGAYNEQFF.

The chain combines TRBV4-1 with TRBJ2-2; 11 bases fit TRBD2. V shed 2 bases and J 5 bases; nucleotides not matched to a gene: 1. This CDR3 has 15 residues. Germline V gene lookup returns CDR1 MGHRA and CDR2 YSYEKL. The CDR3 sequence is CASSQLAGGTGELFF. CDR3 DNA sequence: TGCGCCAGCAGCCAACTAGCGGGGGGAACCGGGGAGCTGTTTTTT.

The chain links TRBV27 to TRBJ2-1; 11 positions agree with TRBD2. The CDR3 spans 15 residues. Looked up from germline, CDR1 is MNHEY and CDR2 is SMNVEV (reference sequence). The trim removed 5 bases at V and 8 bases at J, leaving 8 bases unmatched. The CDR3 loop reads CASSHSGGARYEQFF. The CDR3 DNA reads as TGTGCCAGCAGTCATAGCGGGGGGGCCCGGTATGAGCAGTTCTTC.

This CDR3 reads CASSLIVGQGLGGYTF. For the CDR3, the DNA is TGTGCCAGCAGCTTAATCGTCGGGCAGGGGTTAGGTGGCTACACCTTC. The chain uses TRBV7-3 and TRBJ1-2; tentative D call: TRBD1 (6 bases). The CDR3 length is 16 residues. V gave up 1 base and J gave up 7 bases, with 19 bases separating them. Per the germline V gene, CDR1 is SGHTA and CDR2 is FQGTGA.

The chain links TRBV11-3 to TRBJ2-7, with 8 bases aligning to TRBD2. This CDR3 has 12 amino acids. V trimming: 5 bases; J trimming: 5 bases; junction bases outside the gene matches: 2. Germline CDR1 SGHNT, CDR2 YENEEA. The CDR3 reads CASSRGGDEQYF. The CDR3 nucleotides read TGTGCCAGCAGCCGGGGGGGCGACGAGCAGTACTTC.

V and J are TRBV9 and TRBJ1-2; D remains unclear. Germline V gives CDR1 SGDLS, CDR2 YYNGEE. Between the trimmed V and J ends, which lost 0 bases and 1 base, there was a span of 7 bases. This CDR3 is built from 14 residues. DNA for the CDR3: TGTGCCAGCAGCGTAGGTCAGGTTAACTATGGCTACACCTTC. Translation gives CASSVGQVNYGYTF. Full variable domain (missing parts from reference TRBV9 and TRBJ1-2): DSGVTQTPKHLITATGQRVTLRCSPRSGDLSVYWYQQSLDQGLQFLIQYYNGEERAKGNILERFSAQQFPDLHSELNLSSLELGDSALYFCASSVGQVNYGYTFGSGTRLTVV.

The rearrangement links TRBV2 to TRBJ1-4, with 9 positions matching TRBD1. Germline values: CDR1 SNHLY, CDR2 FYNNEI. V lost 6 bases and J lost 5; bases outside the gene matches: 13. The CDR3 is 17 amino acids. CDR3 sequence (DNA): TGTGCCAGCAGCGTACCCCCAGGGACAGGGAGGAATGAAAAACTGTTTTTT. Its translation is CASSVPPGTGRNEKLFF. The variable domain in full, completed from reference TRBV2 and TRBJ1-4, reads EPEVTQTPSHQVTQMGQEVILRCVPISNHLYFYWYRQILGQKVEFLVSFYNNEISEKSEIFDDQFSVERPDGSNFTLKIRSTKLEDSAMYFCASSVPPGTGRNEKLFFGSGTQLSVL.

The V and J genes are TRBV5-1 and TRBJ1-6; TRBD1 is a possible D gene (6 bases). This CDR3 comprises 16 residues. Per germline, CDR1 SGHRS and CDR2 YFSETQ. V shed 0 bases and J shed 8 bases, with 15 bases lying between them. CDR3: CASSLGAGDHHSPLHF. The CDR3 coding sequence is TGCGCCAGCAGCTTGGGGGCAGGGGATCATCATTCACCCCTCCACTTT.

The V gene is TRBV5-1, the J gene TRBJ2-1; no firm D call. The germline gives CDR1 SGHRS, CDR2 YFSETQ. V shed 4 bases and J shed 5 bases, with 13 bases lying between them. The CDR3 totals 14 residues. The CDR3 loop reads CASSLGEGDNEQFF. CDR3 nucleotide sequence: TGCGCCAGCAGCCTCGGTGAAGGTGACAATGAGCAGTTCTTC.

This sequence joins TRBV2 and TRBJ2-7, with 7 positions matching TRBD2. Germline V gene sequence: CDR1 SNHLY, CDR2 FYNNEI. There are 14 residues in the CDR3. The V segment lost 4 bases and the J segment 3 bases; nucleotides outside the gene matches: 6. CDR3 protein: CASSGGRDYYEQYF. CDR3 nucleotides: TGTGCCAGCAGTGGAGGGAGGGACTACTACGAGCAGTACTTC.

This chain links TRBV11-2 with TRBJ2-1; no clear D gene. Germline assignment: CDR1 SGHAT and CDR2 FQNNGV. The CDR3 has 14 amino acids. With 1 base removed from V and 1 base from J, the gap between germline ends came to 5 bases. CDR3 DNA sequence: TGTGCCAGCAGCTTAGGAGGTTCCTACAATGAGCAGTTCTTC. Protein product: CASSLGGSYNEQFF.

CDR3 DNA: TGTGCCTGGAGTCCCCGAGGGCCGGGGACGGGGGCAGAGACCCAGTACTTC. It encodes CAWSPRGPGTGAETQYF. The chain carries TRBV30 and TRBJ2-5; D is perhaps TRBD1 or TRBD2 (6 bases each). This CDR3 is built from 17 residues. Germline values: CDR1 GTSNPN, CDR2 SVGIG (reference sequence). V shed 2 bases and J shed 4 bases, with 23 bases lying between them.

This rearrangement joins TRBV6-6 to TRBJ1-1, with D possibly matching TRBD1 (6 bases). This CDR3 has 12 amino acids. Germline V gene lookup returns CDR1 MNHNY and CDR2 SVGAGI (reference sequence). The V and J ends lost 7 bases and 3 bases respectively, with 9 bases between them. The CDR3 is CASNGGYTEAFF. CDR3 DNA: TGTGCCAGCAATGGGGGCTACACTGAAGCTTTCTTT.

CDR3 coding DNA: TGTGCCAGCAGTGGGACTGGGGCAGCCGCTCATGGCTACACCTTC. Protein sequence: CASSGTGAAAHGYTF. The chain couples TRBV27 to TRBJ1-2, with D tentatively TRBD1 (5 bases). The CDR3 contains 15 residues. Germline V gives CDR1 MNHEY, CDR2 SMNVEV (reference sequence). Trimming shortened V by 5 bases and J by 6 bases, and 19 bases separated the two germline ends.

This clone showed up just once. The J gene is TRBJ2-1, the V gene TRBV24-1; 7 bases fit TRBD2. V lost 3 bases to trimming and J lost 9 bases; unmatched junction nucleotides: 1. The CDR3 length is 12 residues. Germline CDR1 is KGHDR and CDR2 is SFDVKD. CDR3 sequence reads: CATSDPGGEQFF. CDR3 nucleotide sequence: TGTGCCACCAGTGATCCGGGGGGTGAGCAGTTCTTC.

There are a few counts of this clone. The J gene is TRBJ1-4, the V gene TRBV2; TRBD1 aligns across 8 bases. Germline V gives CDR1 SNHLY, CDR2 FYNNEI. J was trimmed by 8 bases and V by 7 bases; bases with no gene match: 6. The CDR3 consists of 13 residues. Written as DNA, the CDR3 is TGTGCCAGCACTGGACAGGGAGGGGAAAAACTGTTTTTT. This codes for CASTGQGGEKLFF.

The rearrangement uses TRBV19 and TRBJ1-6; D possibly corresponds to TRBD1 (5 bases). V lost 6 bases, J lost 4 bases, and 13 bases lay in between. CDR3 size: 15 residues. Per the germline V gene, CDR1 is LNHDA and CDR2 is SQIVND (reference sequence). This CDR3 is CASRGDRTYNSPLHF. The DNA of the CDR3 is TGTGCCAGTAGGGGAGACAGAACGTATAATTCACCCCTCCACTTT.

This clone was picked up one time. The chain carries TRBV7-3 and TRBJ2-5; possibly TRBD1 or TRBD2 for D (5 bases each). Germline V gene lookup returns CDR1 SGHTA and CDR2 FQGTGA. The CDR3 consists of 15 residues. V lost 5 bases to trimming and J lost 1 base, with 14 bases between them. CDR3 region: CASSPWGGGQETQYF. The CDR3 DNA reads TGTGCCAGCAGCCCGTGGGGTGGGGGCCAAGAGACCCAGTACTTC.